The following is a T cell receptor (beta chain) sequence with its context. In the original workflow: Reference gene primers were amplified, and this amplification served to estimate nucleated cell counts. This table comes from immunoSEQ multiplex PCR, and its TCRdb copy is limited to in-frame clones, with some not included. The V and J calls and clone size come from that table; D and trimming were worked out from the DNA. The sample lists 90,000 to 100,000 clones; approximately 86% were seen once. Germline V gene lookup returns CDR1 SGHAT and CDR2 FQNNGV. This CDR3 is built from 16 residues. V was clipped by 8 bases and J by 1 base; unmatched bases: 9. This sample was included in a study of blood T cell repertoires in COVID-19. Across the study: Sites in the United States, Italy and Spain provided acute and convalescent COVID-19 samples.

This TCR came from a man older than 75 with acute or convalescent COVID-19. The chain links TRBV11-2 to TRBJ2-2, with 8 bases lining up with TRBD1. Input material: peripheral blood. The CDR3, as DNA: TGTGCCAGCCGGATGAGTGGGACAGGGAACACCGGGGAGCTGTTTTTT. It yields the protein CASRMSGTGNTGELFF.